The clone carrying this T cell receptor (beta chain) occurred once. Clones were sequenced by immunoSEQ multiplex PCR, and TCRdb holds only the in-frame ones, with some missing. The profile shows some 37,000 clones, 85% to 95% of them singletons. The data stem from a study of T cell changes during pregnancy in multiple sclerosis. Trimming took 4 bases from V and 0 from J, leaving 11 bases between them. The CDR3 runs to 15 residues. In germline, CDR1 is SEHNR, CDR2 FQNEAQ (reference sequence). The chain is built from TRBV7-9 and TRBJ2-3, with D perhaps matching TRBD1 (5 bases). This TCR was recovered from a female donor with multiple sclerosis, enrolled in a pregnancy study. The material sequenced was CD4+ T cells from peripheral blood mononuclear cells, taken before pregnancy. The CDR3 DNA sequence: TGTGCCAGCAGCTGGACACGCTCTAGCACAGATACGCAGTATTTT. Its protein product is CASSWTRSSTDTQYF.